The clone carrying this T cell receptor (beta chain) appeared a single time. From germline, CDR1 is KGHSH and CDR2 LQKENI. V lost 3 bases, J lost 5 bases, and 9 bases stayed unmatched. There are 15 residues in the CDR3. Original analysis: How many nucleated cells were present was estimated from reference gene primer amplification. The table came from immunoSEQ multiplex PCR; TCRdb's copy has only in-frame clones and leaves some out. Clonal size and the V and J genes are those of that table, whereas D and trimming came from the DNA. Among over 150,000 clones listed, around four fifths were seen once. The sample comes from a study of blood T cell repertoires in COVID-19. At the level of the study: From the United States, Italy and Spain came samples of acute and convalescent COVID-19. The cDNA or gDNA used as material had been derived from T cells, B-cell-depleted T cells, or PBMCs.

The rearrangement links TRBV18 to TRBJ1-2, with 7 bases aligning to TRBD1. Input material: peripheral blood. This clonotype originated in an older woman who had recovered from COVID-19. The CDR3 reads CASSPGGQFGYGYTF. The CDR3 nucleotides are TGTGCCAGCTCACCCGGGGGACAGTTTGGATATGGCTACACCTTC.